This TCR beta chain was recorded in a study of CD8 T cells in ankylosing spondylitis. General study results and limits: Ankylosing spondylitis blood appeared to be characterized by a TCR beta motif of about eight highly homologous variants. Enrichment of disease-linked clones was reportedly significant in matched ankylosing spondylitis synovial fluid.

The CDR3 has 14 residues. CDR1 and CDR2 from the germline V gene are SGHVS and FQNEAQ. V lost 2 bases, J lost 6 bases, and 11 bases lay in between. On this clonotype: The target antigen is unknown.

Generation of TCR beta libraries employed quantitative 5'-RACE incorporating molecular barcodes. One entry per CDR3 protein results from TCRdb running MiXCR on the 5' RACE reads. In the table there are tens of thousands of distinct CDR3 sequences, roughly 27% of which are singletons. The source material was blood, either unsorted or a sorted T cell fraction (not recorded which). This sequence was found in a male donor with ankylosing spondylitis or in good health (not recorded which). The chain combines TRBV7-8 with TRBJ2-4, with D possibly TRBD1 on 5 matching bases. The CDR3 loop is CASSLIQAGNIQYF. For the CDR3, the DNA is TGTGCCAGCAGCTTAATACAGGCAGGAAACATTCAGTACTTC. Using reference TRBV7-8 and TRBJ2-4 for the parts outside the CDR3, the full variable domain is GAGVSQSPRYKVAKRGQDVALRCDPISGHVSLFWYQQALGQGPEFLTYFQNEAQLDKSGLPSDRFFAERPEGSVSTLKIQRTQQEDSAVYLCASSLIQAGNIQYFGAGTRLSVL.